Following are 27 T cell receptor beta chains from one sample sequenced in a study of identical twins. TCRdb ran MiXCR on the 5' RACE reads and lists one entry per CDR3 protein. The sample consists of about 1.7 million distinct CDR3 sequences, less than 35% of them appearing once. The sequenced sample was cord blood. These receptors were taken from a newborn girl in good health.

J is TRBJ2-1 and V is TRBV7-7; 8 bases are a match to TRBD1. Germline CDR1 is SSHAT and CDR2 is FNYEAQ (reference sequence). J gave up 7 bases and V 5 bases, and 4 bases lay outside the gene matches. The CDR3 length is 13 residues. This CDR3 reads CASSRQGRNEQFF. The CDR3 coding sequence is TGTGCCAGCAGCCGACAGGGGCGGAATGAGCAGTTCTTC.

Only one count was recorded for this clonotype. V usage is TRBV30 and J usage is TRBJ2-1, with 14 nucleotides matching TRBD2. The tail of the sequence fits TRBJ2-7 better, so the J call may be wrong. The CDR3 totals 14 residues. The germline V gene encodes CDR1 GTSNPN and CDR2 SVGIG (reference sequence). The CDR3 region has the DNA TGTGCCTGCCCGACTAGCGGGGGGGCTCGAGAGCAGTACTTC. Its translation: CACPTSGGAREQYF.

The chain uses TRBV20-1 and TRBJ2-3; D call uncertain. The germline gives CDR1 DFQATT, CDR2 SNEGSKA (reference sequence). The CDR3 is made up of 13 amino acids. The germline V and J ends were trimmed by 5 bases and 5 bases, with 14 bases remaining between them. The CDR3 spells CSAFQPVGDTQYF. For the CDR3, the DNA is TGCAGTGCTTTTCAGCCGGTTGGAGATACGCAGTATTTT.

Only one count was recorded for this clonotype. This sequence joins TRBV20-1 and TRBJ1-5; D remains ambiguous. V shed 6 bases and J shed 9 bases, with 12 bases lying between them. The germline V gene has CDR1 DFQATT and CDR2 SNEGSKA (reference sequence). The CDR3 totals 11 residues. Here the CDR3 DNA reads TGCAGTGCCCTAGAGGCAGGGCCCCAGCATTTT. This translates into CSALEAGPQHF.

The CDR3 sequence is CATSGQESTGELFF. Here the CDR3 DNA reads TGTGCCACCAGTGGACAGGAGAGCACCGGGGAGCTGTTTTTT. V and J are TRBV15 and TRBJ2-2; 7 bases map to TRBD1. Germline V lookup: CDR1 LNHNV, CDR2 YYDKDF (reference sequence). V shed 6 bases, J shed 4 bases, and the junction held 5 bases outside the gene matches. The CDR3 loop spans 14 amino acids.

The chain links TRBV2 to TRBJ1-6, with TRBD1 matching 7 bases. There are 14 residues in the CDR3. V lost 11 bases to trimming and J lost 7 bases; unmatched junction nucleotides: 11. CDR1 and CDR2 (germline): SNHLY, FYNNEI. CDR3 amino acids: CAASRDSTNSPLHF. For the CDR3, the DNA is TGTGCCGCCTCCCGGGACAGTACAAATTCACCCCTCCACTTT.

This clonotype has ten or more counts. This chain joins TRBV4-1 and TRBJ1-5, with 8 bases matching TRBD1. The germline gives CDR1 MGHRA, CDR2 YSYEKL. CDR3 length equals 15 residues. V shed 2 bases and J 0 bases; nucleotides not matched to a gene: 0. CDR3 DNA sequence: TGCGCCAGCAGCCAACAGGGGGCTAGCAATCAGCCCCAGCATTTT. It encodes CASSQQGASNQPQHF.

The chain is built from TRBV6-1 and TRBJ2-7; 8 bases agree with TRBD1. From germline, CDR1 is MNHNS and CDR2 SASEGT. The CDR3 has 19 amino acids. V shed 6 bases and J 0 bases; nucleotides not matched to a gene: 19. Here the CDR3 DNA reads TGTGCCAGCAGCCCAAGACAGGGGCGATCGTTCGAAAGCTCCTACGAGCAGTACTTC. This encodes CASSPRQGRSFESSYEQYF.

The gene calls are TRBV11-2 and TRBJ2-3; D is possibly TRBD2 (6 bases). The CDR3 totals 15 residues. Germline V lookup: CDR1 SGHAT, CDR2 FQNNGV. The V gene lost 3 bases and the J gene lost 6 bases, with 16 bases spanning the gap. The CDR3 nucleotides are TGTGCCAGCAGCTTCCGGGACTCTCGCAGGGATACGCAGTATTTT. Amino acids: CASSFRDSRRDTQYF.

The table lists this clonotype with a few counts. The V gene is TRBV28, the J gene TRBJ1-1; D perhaps matches TRBD1 (5 bases). Trimming removed 7 bases at V and 3 bases at J, with 12 bases between. The CDR3 has 13 residues. Germline CDR1 MDHEN, CDR2 SYDVKM. CDR3 in DNA: TGTGCCAGCACCCCCGTGGGGGACACTGAAGCTTTCTTT. Encoded protein: CASTPVGDTEAFF.

This clonotype has just a few counts. The chain recombines TRBV20-1 with TRBJ1-4; no reliable D call. In germline, CDR1 is DFQATT, CDR2 SNEGSKA (reference sequence). The CDR3 runs 14 residues. V was trimmed by 5 bases and J by 4 bases, leaving 14 bases between them. The CDR3 region has the DNA TGCAGTGCTCCCCCGACAAACCTTAATGAAAAACTGTTTTTT. Protein sequence: CSAPPTNLNEKLFF.

The chain uses TRBV7-9 and TRBJ2-3, with 11 bases that match TRBD2. Trimming removed 4 bases from V and 6 bases from J; junction bases left unmatched: 3. CDR1 is SEHNR, CDR2 FQNEAQ, per germline (reference sequence). The CDR3 has 14 amino acids. This chain's CDR3 is CASSYSGRVDTQYF. The CDR3 bases are TGTGCCAGCAGCTATAGCGGGAGGGTGGATACGCAGTATTTT.

Only a few counts were recorded for this clonotype. CDR3 DNA sequence: TGTGCCAGCACGTACGGGGGGGCGACAGATACGCAGTATTTT. This encodes CASTYGGATDTQYF. The genes are TRBV6-1 and TRBJ2-3, with TRBD2 matching over 8 bases. V dropped 7 bases and J dropped 3; count of bases not matched to a gene: 6. The CDR3 loop spans 14 amino acids. Germline CDR1 MNHNS, CDR2 SASEGT.

This clonotype was seen more than once but under ten times. The chain combines TRBV4-2 with TRBJ1-4; D remains ambiguous. Per the germline V gene, CDR1 is LGHNA and CDR2 is YNFKEQ. Trimming shortened V by 0 bases and J by 4 bases, and 12 bases separated the two germline ends. The CDR3 is 16 residues long. The DNA for the CDR3 is TGTGCCAGCAGCCAAGATAGAGTGGGCTTTAATGAAAAACTGTTTTTT. Its translation is CASSQDRVGFNEKLFF.

The chain couples TRBV2 to TRBJ2-7; 11 bases are a match to TRBD2. J gave up 0 bases and V 5 bases, and 6 bases lay outside the gene matches. CDR3 size: 16 residues. CDR1 and CDR2 (germline): SNHLY, FYNNEI. In nucleotides, the CDR3 is TGTGCCAGCAGTTCTAGCGGGGGGCCCTTCTCCTACGAGCAGTACTTC. Its translation: CASSSSGGPFSYEQYF. The whole variable domain, filled in from reference TRBV2 and TRBJ2-7, reads EPEVTQTPSHQVTQMGQEVILRCVPISNHLYFYWYRQILGQKVEFLVSFYNNEISEKSEIFDDQFSVERPDGSNFTLKIRSTKLEDSAMYFCASSSSGGPFSYEQYFGPGTRLTVT.

The J gene is TRBJ2-3, the V gene TRBV29-1; 8 bases agree with TRBD2. Germline V gene data show CDR1 as SQVTM and CDR2 as ANQGSEA. V trimming: 3 bases; J trimming: 0 bases; junction bases outside the gene matches: 2. CDR3 length: 14 residues. In nucleotides, the CDR3 is TGCAGCGTTGATAGCGGGGAAAGCACAGATACGCAGTATTTT. It codes for CSVDSGESTDTQYF.

The chain is built from TRBV2 and TRBJ2-7, with 7 nucleotides matching TRBD1. This CDR3 has 13 amino acids. Germline CDR1 and CDR2: SNHLY and FYNNEI. J was trimmed by 3 bases and V by 7 bases; bases with no gene match: 6. CDR3 protein: CASTRGQNYEQYF. In DNA form, the CDR3 reads TGTGCCAGCACCAGGGGACAGAACTACGAGCAGTACTTC. Supplemented by reference TRBV2 and TRBJ2-7, the full variable domain reads EPEVTQTPSHQVTQMGQEVILRCVPISNHLYFYWYRQILGQKVEFLVSFYNNEISEKSEIFDDQFSVERPDGSNFTLKIRSTKLEDSAMYFCASTRGQNYEQYFGPGTRLTVT.

The chain has TRBV4-2 and TRBJ2-1; possible D gene TRBD2, 5 bases. The CDR3 is 16 residues long. V was pared by 2 bases and J by 2 bases, with 13 bases between. Germline CDR1 and CDR2: LGHNA and YNFKEQ. The CDR3 loop reads CASSQSPAETYNEQFF. Here the CDR3 DNA reads TGTGCCAGCAGCCAATCTCCAGCGGAGACCTACAATGAGCAGTTCTTC.

This chain joins TRBV20-1 and TRBJ1-6, with 8 nucleotides matching TRBD1. Germline loops: CDR1 DFQATT, CDR2 SNEGSKA (reference sequence). This CDR3 contains 17 residues. V trimming: 6 bases; J trimming: 0 bases; junction bases outside the gene matches: 10. The CDR3 sequence: CSARGTGGGSYNSPLHF. The CDR3 bases are TGCAGTGCCAGGGGGACAGGTGGGGGCTCCTATAATTCACCCCTCCACTTT.

The chain couples TRBV10-3 to TRBJ1-6; TRBD1 might be the D (5 bases). Trimming pared 6 bases from V and 5 bases from J, leaving 11 bases between. The CDR3 totals 14 residues. The germline V gene encodes CDR1 ENHRY and CDR2 SYGVKD. In DNA form, the CDR3 reads TGTGCCATCAGAGTCGGGGGGAATAATTCACCCCTCCACTTT. Amino acids: CAIRVGGNNSPLHF.

The rearrangement uses TRBV20-1 and TRBJ2-7, with 11 bases fitting TRBD2. CDR3 length: 17 amino acids. The junction had 7 bases not matched to a gene; V was cut back by 0 bases and J by 0 bases. Germline V CDR1 and CDR2: DFQATT, SNEGSKA (reference sequence). The CDR3 here is CSARDPEGLAGSYEQYF. CDR3 DNA: TGCAGTGCTAGAGATCCCGAAGGACTAGCGGGCTCCTACGAGCAGTACTTC.

At least ten counts were recorded for this clonotype. The chain carries TRBV2 and TRBJ2-3; D gene uncertain. This CDR3 contains 11 residues. The germline CDR1 and CDR2 sequences are SNHLY and FYNNEI. V dropped 6 bases and J dropped 8 bases, with 9 bases sitting between them. The CDR3: CASSLEVTQYF. The DNA of the CDR3 is TGTGCCAGCAGCCTAGAGGTTACGCAGTATTTT.

This chain connects TRBV20-1 to TRBJ2-1; 10 bases align to TRBD2. This CDR3 is 17 amino acids long. Germline V gene sequence: CDR1 DFQATT, CDR2 SNEGSKA (reference sequence). V shed 2 bases, J shed 5 bases, and the junction held 12 bases outside the gene matches. This CDR3 reads CSARSLAGVENNNEQFF. CDR3 sequence (DNA): TGCAGTGCTAGATCGCTAGCGGGGGTCGAGAACAACAATGAGCAGTTCTTC.

V usage is TRBV19 and J usage is TRBJ2-1; D remains unclear. CDR3 size: 15 residues. Germline V gene lookup returns CDR1 LNHDA and CDR2 SQIVND (reference sequence). V was shortened by 1 base and J by 2 bases, with 9 bases between the two germline ends. DNA of the CDR3: TGTGCCAGTAGTATAGGAGCAGGCCCCTACAATGAGCAGTTCTTC. It yields the protein CASSIGAGPYNEQFF.

The chain is built from TRBV27 and TRBJ2-5, with 7 bases fitting TRBD1. Germline CDR1 and CDR2: MNHEY and SMNVEV (reference sequence). The CDR3 consists of 14 residues. V dropped 9 bases and J dropped 5; count of bases not matched to a gene: 12. CDR3 sequence (DNA): TGTGCCAGGATTCGGACAGGTCTGAAGGAGACCCAGTACTTC. This translates into CARIRTGLKETQYF.

This clonotype was recorded a few times. The J gene is TRBJ2-1, the V gene TRBV9; no clear D. Trimming took 3 bases from V and 10 from J, leaving 11 bases between them. The length of the CDR3 is 12 residues. Germline assignment: CDR1 SGDLS and CDR2 YYNGEE. CDR3 nucleotides: TGTGCCAGCAGCGCCTCCCTTGGAGAGCAGTTCTTC. As protein: CASSASLGEQFF.

In this sample, this clonotype turned up a few times. The rearrangement joins TRBV15 to TRBJ2-1; D call uncertain. V lost 3 bases to trimming and J lost 8 bases, with 5 bases between them. The CDR3 runs 11 residues. CDR1 and CDR2 from the germline V gene are LNHNV and YYDKDF (reference sequence). This CDR3 is CATSSWYEQFF. DNA for the CDR3: TGTGCCACCAGCAGCTGGTATGAGCAGTTCTTC.